This T cell receptor beta chain was captured in a study of vaccination and CD4 T cells after COVID-19. On the study more broadly: Post-vaccine sampling followed dose two by a median roughly 65 days (range 14 to 241).

Of note for this clonotype: Its antigen is still unknown.

The Oncomine TCR Beta short-read assay sequenced DNA from cultured CD4+ T cells. TCRdb used MiXCR to reprocess the PCR reads, holding one entry per CDR3 protein. The sample comprises 20,000 to 25,000 distinct CDR3 sequences, 43% of which are singletons, and approximately 12% rests with the top ten. The treatment was: roughly ten-day PBMC culture with coronavirus spike peptide pools or control peptides (ViraFEST assay). The CDR3 consists of 14 residues. V shed 5 bases and J shed 5 bases, with 15 bases lying between them. This receptor was identified in a human donor who had recovered from COVID-19. The chain employs TRBV12-3 or TRBV12-4 and TRBJ1-2; perhaps TRBD1 as D (6 bases). Specimen: CD4+ T cells from blood, cultured in vitro. CDR3 nucleotide sequence: TGTGCCAGCAGTCCTCGGGACACTTCGTATGGCTACACCTTC. Amino acid sequence: CASSPRDTSYGYTF.